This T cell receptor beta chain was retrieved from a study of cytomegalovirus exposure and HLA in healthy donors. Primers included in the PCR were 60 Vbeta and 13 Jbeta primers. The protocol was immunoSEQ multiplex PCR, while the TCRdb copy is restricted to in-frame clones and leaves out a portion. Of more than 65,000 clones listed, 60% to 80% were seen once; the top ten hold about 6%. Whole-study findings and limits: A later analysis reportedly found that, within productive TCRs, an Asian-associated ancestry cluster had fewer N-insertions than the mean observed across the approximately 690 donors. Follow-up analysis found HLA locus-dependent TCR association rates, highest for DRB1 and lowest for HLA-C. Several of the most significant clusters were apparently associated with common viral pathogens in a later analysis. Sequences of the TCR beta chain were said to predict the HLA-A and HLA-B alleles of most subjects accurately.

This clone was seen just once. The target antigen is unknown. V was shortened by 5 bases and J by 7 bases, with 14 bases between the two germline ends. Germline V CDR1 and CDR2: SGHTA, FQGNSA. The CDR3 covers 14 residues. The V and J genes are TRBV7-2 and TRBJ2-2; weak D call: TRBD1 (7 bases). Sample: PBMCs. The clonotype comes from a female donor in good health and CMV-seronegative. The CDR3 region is CASSGRQGGGELFF. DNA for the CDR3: TGTGCCAGCAGCGGCCGACAGGGAGGCGGGGAGCTGTTTTTT.